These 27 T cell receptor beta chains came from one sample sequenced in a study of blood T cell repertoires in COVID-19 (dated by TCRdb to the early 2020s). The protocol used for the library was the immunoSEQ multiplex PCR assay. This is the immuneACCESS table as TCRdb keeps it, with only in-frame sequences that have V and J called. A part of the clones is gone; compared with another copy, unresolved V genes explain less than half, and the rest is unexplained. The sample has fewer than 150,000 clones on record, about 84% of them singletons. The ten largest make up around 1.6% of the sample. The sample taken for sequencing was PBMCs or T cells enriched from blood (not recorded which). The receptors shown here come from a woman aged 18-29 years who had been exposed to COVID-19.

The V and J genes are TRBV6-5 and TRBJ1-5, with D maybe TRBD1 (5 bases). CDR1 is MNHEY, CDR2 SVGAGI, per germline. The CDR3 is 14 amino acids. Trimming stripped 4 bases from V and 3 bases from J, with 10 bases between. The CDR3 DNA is TGTGCCAGCAGTTTAGACAGCTACAATCAGCCCCAGCATTTT. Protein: CASSLDSYNQPQHF.

CDR3 loop: CASSPWSSPGSSYEQYF. CDR3 coding DNA: TGTGCCAGCAGTCCCTGGAGTAGCCCCGGCTCCTCCTACGAGCAGTACTTC. The V call is TRBV27, the J call TRBJ2-7; D is unresolved. The V gene's germline CDR1 is MNHEY and CDR2 SMNVEV (reference sequence). V was pared by 5 bases and J by 0 bases, with 20 bases between. This CDR3 region has 17 residues.

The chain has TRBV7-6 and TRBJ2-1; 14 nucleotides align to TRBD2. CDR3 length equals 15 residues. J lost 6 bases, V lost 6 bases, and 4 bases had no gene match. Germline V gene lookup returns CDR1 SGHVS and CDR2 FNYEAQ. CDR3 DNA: TGTGCCAGCAGTACAGGGACTAGCGGGAGCAATGAGCAGTTCTTC. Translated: CASSTGTSGSNEQFF.

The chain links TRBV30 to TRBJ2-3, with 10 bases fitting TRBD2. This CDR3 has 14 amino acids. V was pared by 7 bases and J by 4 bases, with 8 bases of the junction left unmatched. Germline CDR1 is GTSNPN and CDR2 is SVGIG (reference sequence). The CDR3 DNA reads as TGTGCCTCCTATAGCGGGAGGCTCGCAGATACGCAGTATTTT. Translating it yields CASYSGRLADTQYF.

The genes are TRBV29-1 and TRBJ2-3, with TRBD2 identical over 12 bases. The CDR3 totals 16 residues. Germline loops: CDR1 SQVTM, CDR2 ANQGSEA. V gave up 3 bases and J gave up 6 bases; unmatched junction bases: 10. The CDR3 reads CSVEGATSGSLDTQYF. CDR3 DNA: TGCAGCGTTGAGGGCGCGACTAGCGGGAGTTTGGATACGCAGTATTTT.

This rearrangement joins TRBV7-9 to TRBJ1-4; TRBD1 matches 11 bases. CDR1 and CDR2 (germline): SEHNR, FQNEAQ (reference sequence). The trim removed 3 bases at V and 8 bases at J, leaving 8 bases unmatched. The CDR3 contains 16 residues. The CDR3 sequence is CASSFAPGQGEEKLFF. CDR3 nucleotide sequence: TGTGCCAGCAGCTTCGCCCCGGGACAGGGGGAGGAAAAACTGTTTTTT.

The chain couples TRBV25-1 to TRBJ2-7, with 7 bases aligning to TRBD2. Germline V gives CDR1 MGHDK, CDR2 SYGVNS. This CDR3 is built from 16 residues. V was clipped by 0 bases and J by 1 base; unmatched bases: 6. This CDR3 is CASSEYPGGGSYEQYF. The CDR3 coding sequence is TGTGCCAGCAGTGAATATCCGGGCGGGGGATCCTACGAGCAGTACTTC.

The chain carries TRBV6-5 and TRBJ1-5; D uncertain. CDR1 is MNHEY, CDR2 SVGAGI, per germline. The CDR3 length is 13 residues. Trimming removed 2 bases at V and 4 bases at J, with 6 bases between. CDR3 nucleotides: TGTGCCAGCAGTTACCAGAAAAATCAGCCCCAGCATTTT. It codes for CASSYQKNQPQHF.

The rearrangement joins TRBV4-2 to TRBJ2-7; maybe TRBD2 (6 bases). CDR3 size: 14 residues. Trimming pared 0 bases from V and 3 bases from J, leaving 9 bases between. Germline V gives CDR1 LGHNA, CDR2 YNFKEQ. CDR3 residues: CASSQEPGVYEQYF. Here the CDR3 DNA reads TGTGCCAGCAGCCAAGAGCCGGGAGTCTACGAGCAGTACTTC.

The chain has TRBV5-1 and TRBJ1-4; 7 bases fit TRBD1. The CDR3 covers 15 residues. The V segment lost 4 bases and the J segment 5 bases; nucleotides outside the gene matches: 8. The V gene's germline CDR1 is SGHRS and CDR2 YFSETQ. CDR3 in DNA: TGCGCCAGCAGCCACCGACAGGGCGAGAATGAAAAACTGTTTTTT. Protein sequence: CASSHRQGENEKLFF.

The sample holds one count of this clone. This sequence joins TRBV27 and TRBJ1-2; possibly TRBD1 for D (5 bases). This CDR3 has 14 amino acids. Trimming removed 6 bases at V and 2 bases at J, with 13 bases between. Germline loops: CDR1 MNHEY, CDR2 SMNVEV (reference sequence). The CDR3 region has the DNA TGTGCCAGCAGCCCGAAGGCAGGGAACTATGGCTACACCTTC. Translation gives CASSPKAGNYGYTF.

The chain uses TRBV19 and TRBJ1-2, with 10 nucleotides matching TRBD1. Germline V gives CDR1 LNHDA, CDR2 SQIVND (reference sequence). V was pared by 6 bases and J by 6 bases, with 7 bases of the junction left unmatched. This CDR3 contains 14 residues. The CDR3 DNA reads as TGTGCCAGTAGGCCGACAGGGGGCAGTGATGGCTACACCTTC. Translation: CASRPTGGSDGYTF.

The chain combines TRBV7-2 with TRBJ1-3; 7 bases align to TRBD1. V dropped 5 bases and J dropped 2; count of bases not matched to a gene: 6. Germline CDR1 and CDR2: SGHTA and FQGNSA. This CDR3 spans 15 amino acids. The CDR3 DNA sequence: TGTGCCAGCAGCAGAAGGACAGGTGCTGGAAACACCATATATTTT. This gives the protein CASSRRTGAGNTIYF.

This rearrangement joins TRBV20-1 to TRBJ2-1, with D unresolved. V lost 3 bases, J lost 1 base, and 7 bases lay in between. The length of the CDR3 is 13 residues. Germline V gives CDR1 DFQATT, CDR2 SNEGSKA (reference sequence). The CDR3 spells CSASGHSYNEQFF. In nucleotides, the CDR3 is TGCAGTGCTAGTGGGCATTCCTACAATGAGCAGTTCTTC.

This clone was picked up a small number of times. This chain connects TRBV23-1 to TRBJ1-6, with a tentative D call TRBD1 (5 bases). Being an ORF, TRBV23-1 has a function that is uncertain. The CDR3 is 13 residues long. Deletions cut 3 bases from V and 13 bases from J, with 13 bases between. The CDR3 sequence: CASSQWTSHPLHF. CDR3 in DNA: TGCGCCAGCAGTCAGTGGACATCCCATCCCCTCCACTTT.

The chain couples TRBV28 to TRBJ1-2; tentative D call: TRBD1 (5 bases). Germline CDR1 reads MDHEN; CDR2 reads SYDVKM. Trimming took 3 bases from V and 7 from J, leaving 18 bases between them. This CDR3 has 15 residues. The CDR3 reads CASSFWGLKDGGYTF. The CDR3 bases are TGTGCCAGCAGTTTCTGGGGACTGAAAGATGGTGGCTACACCTTC.

CDR3 region: CASSLEESTDTQYF. CDR3 coding DNA: TGTGCCAGCAGCTTGGAGGAGAGCACAGATACGCAGTATTTT. This chain joins TRBV5-6 and TRBJ2-3; unclear D gene. Between the trimmed V and J ends, which lost 0 bases and 0 bases, there was a span of 5 bases. Germline CDR1 SGHDT, CDR2 YYEEEE. CDR3 length equals 14 residues.

The CDR3 reads CASSHYRGPQHF. CDR3 DNA sequence: TGCGCCAGCAGCCATTACCGGGGGCCCCAGCATTTT. The chain couples TRBV4-1 to TRBJ1-5; D is ambiguous. With 3 bases removed from V and 9 bases from J, the gap between germline ends came to 9 bases. Germline V gene lookup returns CDR1 MGHRA and CDR2 YSYEKL. CDR3 length: 12 amino acids.

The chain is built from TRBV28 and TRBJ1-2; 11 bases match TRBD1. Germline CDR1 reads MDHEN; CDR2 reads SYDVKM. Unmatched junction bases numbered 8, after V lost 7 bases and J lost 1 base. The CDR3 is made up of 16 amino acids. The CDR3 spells CASNRDRGISNYGYTF. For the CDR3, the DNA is TGTGCCAGCAACCGGGACAGGGGGATTAGTAACTATGGCTACACCTTC.

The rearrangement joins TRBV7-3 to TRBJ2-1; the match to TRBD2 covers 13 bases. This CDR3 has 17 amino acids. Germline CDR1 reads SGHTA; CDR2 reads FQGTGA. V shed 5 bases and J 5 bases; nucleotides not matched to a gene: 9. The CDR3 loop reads CASSPSLGLAGNNEQFF. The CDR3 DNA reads TGTGCCAGCAGCCCTAGCCTGGGACTAGCGGGGAACAATGAGCAGTTCTTC.

For the CDR3, the DNA is TGTGCCAGCAGCACCACACCCGGGGTGCTCACTGAAGCTTTCTTT. Translating it yields CASSTTPGVLTEAFF. V gene TRBV7-9 combines with J gene TRBJ1-1; D gene ambiguous. V was trimmed by 5 bases and J by 4 bases, leaving 17 bases between them. The CDR3 sequence is 15 residues long. In germline, CDR1 is SEHNR, CDR2 FQNEAQ (reference sequence).

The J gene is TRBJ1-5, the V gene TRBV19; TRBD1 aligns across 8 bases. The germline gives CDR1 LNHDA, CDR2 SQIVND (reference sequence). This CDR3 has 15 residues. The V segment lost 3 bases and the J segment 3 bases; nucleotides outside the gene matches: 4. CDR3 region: CASSMGQVDNQPQHF. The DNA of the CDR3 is TGTGCCAGTAGTATGGGACAGGTGGACAATCAGCCCCAGCATTTT.

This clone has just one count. CDR3 region: CASSSSQASGSRYEQYF. The CDR3 DNA sequence: TGTGCCAGCAGTTCCTCCCAGGCTAGCGGGAGTCGGTACGAGCAGTACTTC. This rearrangement joins TRBV28 to TRBJ2-7; 10 bases align to TRBD2. Germline V gene sequence: CDR1 MDHEN, CDR2 SYDVKM. Losses at the gene ends were 4 bases for V and 4 bases for J; bases not matched to a gene: 13. The CDR3 length is 17 residues.

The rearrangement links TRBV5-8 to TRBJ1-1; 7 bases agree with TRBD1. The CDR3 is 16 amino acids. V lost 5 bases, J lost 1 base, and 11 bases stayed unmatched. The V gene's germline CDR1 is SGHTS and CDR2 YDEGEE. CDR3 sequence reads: CASRVVGGASNTEAFF. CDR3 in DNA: TGTGCCAGCAGAGTGGTAGGGGGCGCCTCGAACACTGAAGCTTTCTTT. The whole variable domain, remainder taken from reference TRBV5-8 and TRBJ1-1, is EAGVTQSPTHLIKTRGQQATLRCSPISGHTSVYWYQQALGLGLQFLLWYDEGEERNRGNFPPRFSGRQFPNYSSELNVNALELEDSALYLCASRVVGGASNTEAFFGQGTRLTVV.

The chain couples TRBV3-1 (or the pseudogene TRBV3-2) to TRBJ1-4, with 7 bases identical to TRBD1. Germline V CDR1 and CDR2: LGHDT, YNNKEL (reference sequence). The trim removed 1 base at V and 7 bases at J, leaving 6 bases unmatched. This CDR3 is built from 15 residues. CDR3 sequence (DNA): TGTGCCAGCAGCCAAGGAGGGGGCTTTGGTGAAAAACTGTTTTTT. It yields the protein CASSQGGGFGEKLFF.

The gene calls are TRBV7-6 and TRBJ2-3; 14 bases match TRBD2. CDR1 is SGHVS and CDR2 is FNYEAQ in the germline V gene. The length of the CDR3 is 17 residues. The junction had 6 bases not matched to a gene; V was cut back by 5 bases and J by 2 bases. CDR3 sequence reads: CASSPRLAGGYTDTQYF. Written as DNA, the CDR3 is TGTGCCAGCAGCCCGAGACTAGCGGGAGGGTACACAGATACGCAGTATTTT.

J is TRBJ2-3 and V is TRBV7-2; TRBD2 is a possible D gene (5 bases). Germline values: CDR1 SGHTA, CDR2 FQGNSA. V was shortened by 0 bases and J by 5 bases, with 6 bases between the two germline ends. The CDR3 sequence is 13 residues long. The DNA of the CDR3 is TGTGCCAGCAGCTTAGCGCGGGTAGATACGCAGTATTTT. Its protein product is CASSLARVDTQYF.